This T cell receptor beta chain was documented in a study of blood T cell repertoires in COVID-19. Profiling relied on immunoSEQ multiplex PCR, and the TCRdb table lists in-frame clones only, not all of them. The sample shows around 110,000 clones, around four fifths of them seen only once. Trimming removed 2 bases from V and 7 bases from J; junction bases left unmatched: 5. Germline values: CDR1 MNHEY, CDR2 SVGEGT. CDR3 length equals 14 residues. Sequenced: peripheral blood. This TCR was recovered from a man aged 30 to 39 with acute or convalescent COVID-19. The rearrangement joins TRBV6-2 or TRBV6-3 to TRBJ2-1, with 7 bases fitting TRBD1. The CDR3 nucleotides are TGTGCCAGCAGTTACCTGACAGGGTTAAATGAGCAGTTCTTC. This codes for CASSYLTGLNEQFF.